This T cell receptor beta chain is from a study of shared clonotypes between healthy human individuals. In the case of this clone: What it binds is not known.

Within Nashville, Tennessee resided all donors, each a Caucasian adult. Splitting of each subset's genomic DNA was done evenly across several immunoSEQ plates. Assay used: immunoSEQ multiplex PCR; TCRdb lists only in-frame clones, some missing. The table lists more than 150,000 clones, 90% to 95% of them singletons. General observations from the study: Of the naive CD4 clonotypes, about 5% were shared across a handful of donors.

The sequenced sample was naive CD4+ T cells sorted from blood. Subset in this sample: CD45RA+ positively selected. The sequence was obtained from a woman aged 25 to 39 in good health.

The CDR3 sequence: CASSLDIGSPHYNEQFF. Here the CDR3 DNA reads TGTGCCAGCAGCTTAGACATCGGAAGCCCCCACTACAATGAGCAGTTCTTC. J is TRBJ2-1 and V is TRBV11-3; no firm D call. CDR3 length equals 17 residues. Looked up from germline, CDR1 is SGHNT and CDR2 is YENEEA. Trimming took off 0 bases at V and 3 bases at J, with 15 bases between the two ends.